The 3 T cell receptor beta chains below all came from one sample that was sequenced in a study of cytomegalovirus exposure and HLA in healthy donors. Primers: 60 Vbeta forward and 13 Jbeta reverse. The repertoire was sequenced with immunoSEQ multiplex PCR; TCRdb's copy has only in-frame clones and lacks some. The data show about 160,000 clones, around four fifths seen once. The source material was PBMCs. The receptor set was obtained from a man younger than 40 in good health and CMV-seronegative.

This clone was counted once. The CDR3 here is CASSPRERALSYEQYF. In DNA, the CDR3 is TGTGCCAGCAGCCCACGTGAGCGGGCCCTCTCCTACGAGCAGTACTTC. The chain is built from TRBV9 and TRBJ2-7, with a possible D match to TRBD2 (6 bases). Trimming took 4 bases from V and 0 from J, leaving 17 bases between them. CDR1 is SGDLS, CDR2 YYNGEE, per germline. The CDR3 spans 16 residues.

The chain employs TRBV10-3 and TRBJ2-7, with TRBD2 identical over 8 bases. CDR3 length: 14 amino acids. V was clipped by 10 bases and J by 6 bases; unmatched bases: 14. Looked up from germline, CDR1 is ENHRY and CDR2 is SYGVKD. The CDR3 region is CATATSDPFVEQYF. DNA of the CDR3: TGTGCCACGGCGACTAGCGACCCCTTCGTCGAGCAGTACTTC.

The chain carries TRBV11-3 and TRBJ2-3, with 7 bases that match TRBD2. The germline V gene has CDR1 SGHNT and CDR2 YENEEA. This CDR3 has 14 residues. V lost 2 bases and J lost 6; bases outside the gene matches: 5. In DNA form, the CDR3 reads TGTGCCAGCAGCTTAAAGGGAGGGTTGGATACGCAGTATTTT. Protein sequence: CASSLKGGLDTQYF.